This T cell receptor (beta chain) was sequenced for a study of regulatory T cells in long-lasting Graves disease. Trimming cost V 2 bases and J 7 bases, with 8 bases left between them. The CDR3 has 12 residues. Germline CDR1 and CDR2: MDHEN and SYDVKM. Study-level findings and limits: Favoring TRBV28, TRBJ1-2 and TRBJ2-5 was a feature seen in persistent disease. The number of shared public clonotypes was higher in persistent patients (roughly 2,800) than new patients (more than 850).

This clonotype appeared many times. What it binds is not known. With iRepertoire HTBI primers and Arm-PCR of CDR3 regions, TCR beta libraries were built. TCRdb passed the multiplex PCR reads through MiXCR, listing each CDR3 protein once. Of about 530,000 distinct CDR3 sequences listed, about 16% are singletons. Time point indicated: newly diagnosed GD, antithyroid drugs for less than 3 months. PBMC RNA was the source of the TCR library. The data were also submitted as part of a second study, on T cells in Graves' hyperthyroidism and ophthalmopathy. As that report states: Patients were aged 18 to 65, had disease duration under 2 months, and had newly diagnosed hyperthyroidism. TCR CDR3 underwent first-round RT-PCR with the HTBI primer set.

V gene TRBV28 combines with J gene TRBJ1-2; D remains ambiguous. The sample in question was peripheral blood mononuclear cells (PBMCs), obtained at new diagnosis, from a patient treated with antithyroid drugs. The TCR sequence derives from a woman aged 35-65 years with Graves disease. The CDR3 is CASSLPGGGYTF. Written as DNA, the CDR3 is TGTGCCAGCAGTTTACCCGGTGGTGGCTACACCTTC.